This entry lists 18 T cell receptor beta chains sequenced from one sample in a study of breast tumors, draining lymph nodes, adjacent tissues. Breast cancer patients provided tissue from their axillary draining lymph nodes. MiXCR was run by TCRdb on the multiplex PCR reads, yielding one entry per CDR3 protein. This table holds about 110,000 distinct CDR3 sequences, roughly 29% found once. The sample comprised axillary lymph node tissue. All receptors come from a female donor with breast cancer. Some clones in this sample may be carry-over from other donors' samples.

The chain employs TRBV20-1 and TRBJ1-5; unclear D gene. The CDR3 extends over 14 amino acids. V lost 2 bases, J lost 2 bases, and 10 bases lay in between. Germline values: CDR1 DFQATT, CDR2 SNEGSKA (reference sequence). The CDR3 here is CSARTGAGNQPQHF. In DNA form, the CDR3 reads TGCAGTGCTAGAACGGGAGCTGGCAATCAGCCCCAGCATTTT.

The chain links TRBV11-2 to TRBJ2-1; the D gene is possibly TRBD1 (5 bases). The germline CDR1 and CDR2 sequences are SGHAT and FQNNGV. The CDR3 length is 14 residues. The V gene lost 0 bases and the J gene lost 9 bases, with 12 bases spanning the gap. CDR3 in DNA: TGTGCCAGCAGCTTAGAAGGACCCAGGGCTGAGCAGTTCTTC. Translating gives CASSLEGPRAEQFF.

Many counts were recorded for this clonotype. The rearrangement links TRBV5-6 to TRBJ1-4, with 10 bases matching TRBD1. CDR1 is SGHDT, CDR2 YYEEEE, per germline. The CDR3 has 16 amino acids. Losses at the gene ends were 1 base for V and 6 bases for J; bases not matched to a gene: 6. This CDR3 reads CASSLRDRGGHEKLFF. The CDR3 nucleotides are TGTGCCAGCAGCTTGAGGGACAGGGGTGGACATGAAAAACTGTTTTTT.

This clonotype was seen a few times. A single base separates this from a much larger clone, so it may be a read error. The CDR3 region has the DNA TGTGCCAGCAGCTCAGGGGTTTCCTCCGAGCAGTACTTC. Protein: CASSSGVSSEQYF. The gene calls are TRBV11-3 and TRBJ2-7, with D perhaps TRBD1 (6 bases). The CDR3 is 13 amino acids. CDR1 is SGHNT, CDR2 YENEEA, per germline.

This clonotype was counted only a few times. The chain carries TRBV19 and TRBJ1-1, with 7 bases that match TRBD1. Trimming at V came to 10 bases and at J to 3 bases, leaving 5 bases not matched to a gene. CDR1 and CDR2 (germline): LNHDA, SQIVND (reference sequence). The length of the CDR3 is 12 residues. CDR3 coding DNA: TGTGCCACCATGGGACAGTACACTGAAGCTTTCTTT. Its protein product is CATMGQYTEAFF.

This clonotype has a handful of counts. The CDR3 ends on some other residue instead of the conserved phenylalanine or tryptophan, so this is likely a read error. V usage is TRBV20-1 and J usage is TRBJ2-1, with D hard to call. Per the germline V gene, CDR1 is DFQATT and CDR2 is SNEGSKA (reference sequence). V was clipped by 5 bases and J by 0 bases, with 8 bases between them. The CDR3 extends over 13 amino acids. The CDR3 loop is CSACKASYNEQFL. The CDR3 DNA follows: TGCAGTGCTTGTAAGGCCTCCTACAATGAGCAGTTCCTC.

This clonotype was found many times. One end of the junction is discordant with germline, which a read error may explain. The rearrangement joins TRBV7-2 to TRBJ2-5; the D gene could be TRBD1 or TRBD2 (5 bases each). Germline assignment: CDR1 SGHTA and CDR2 FQGNSA. This CDR3 has 15 residues. The CDR3 coding sequence is TGTGCCAGCAACCGAAGACTGAGGGGCCAAGAGACCCAGCACTTC. Protein sequence: CASNRRLRGQETQHF. Based on the CDR3 plus reference TRBV7-2 and TRBJ2-5, the full variable domain is GAGVSQSPSNKVTEKGKDVELRCDPISGHTALYWYRQSLGQGLEFLIYFQGNSAPDKSGLPSDRFSAERTGGSVSTLTIQRTQQEDSAVYLCASNRRLRGQETQHFGPGTRLLVL.

The chain joins TRBV7-9 to TRBJ1-1; the D gene is possibly TRBD1 (5 bases). The length of the CDR3 is 13 residues. Germline V gives CDR1 SEHNR, CDR2 FQNEAQ (reference sequence). V lost 5 bases and J 7 bases, leaving 14 bases between the germline ends. CDR3 coding DNA: TGTGCCAGCAGCCCCGGGAGTACAGGTGAAGCTTTCTTT. As protein: CASSPGSTGEAFF.

The chain joins TRBV7-9 to TRBJ2-5; D possibly corresponds to TRBD2 (7 bases). The CDR3 has 14 residues. Germline V gives CDR1 SEHNR, CDR2 FQNEAQ (reference sequence). Between the trimmed V and J ends, which lost 4 bases and 5 bases, there was a span of 14 bases. CDR3 loop: CASSSPGGWETQYF. CDR3 sequence (DNA): TGTGCCAGCAGCTCCCCGGGGGGCTGGGAGACCCAGTACTTC.

This clonotype was seen many times. This may be a read error, as it is one base from a much larger clone. This chain uses TRBV25-1 with TRBJ1-6; D is unresolved. This CDR3 region has 13 residues. Trimming took off 2 bases at V and 9 bases at J, with 8 bases between the two ends. The germline V gene has CDR1 MGHDK and CDR2 SYGVNS. The CDR3 sequence: CASSERSRSPLHF. The CDR3 bases are TGTGCCAGCAGTGAACGGAGTCGTTCACCCCTCCACTTT.

This clonotype was detected ten times or more. The genes are TRBV7-9 and TRBJ2-1; D gene unclear. V lost 6 bases and J lost 0, with 15 bases in between. CDR3 length equals 16 residues. Per germline, CDR1 SEHNR and CDR2 FQNEAQ (reference sequence). This CDR3 is CASSRGPRSSYNEQFF. In DNA, the CDR3 is TGTGCCAGCAGTCGAGGTCCCCGAAGCTCCTACAATGAGCAGTTCTTC.

The chain couples TRBV11-2 to TRBJ2-3; 10 nucleotides agree with TRBD2. V lost 4 bases and J lost 0; bases outside the gene matches: 1. Germline V gives CDR1 SGHAT, CDR2 FQNNGV. CDR3 length: 15 amino acids. Here the CDR3 reads CASSSTSGSTDTQYF. DNA of the CDR3: TGTGCCAGCAGCTCGACTAGCGGGAGCACAGATACGCAGTATTTT.

The rearrangement links TRBV20-1 to TRBJ2-7, with 10 bases fitting TRBD1. Germline V gene data show CDR1 as DFQATT and CDR2 as SNEGSKA (reference sequence). Trimming removed 3 bases from V and 5 bases from J; junction bases left unmatched: 10. This CDR3 spans 15 amino acids. CDR3 nucleotide sequence: TGCAGTGCTAGGCCCCCGGGACAGGGGAGGAACGAGCAGTACTTC. Protein product: CSARPPGQGRNEQYF.

This clonotype was detected once. A read error may explain this, as a much larger clone is one base away. The chain couples TRBV6-2 or TRBV6-3 to TRBJ1-5; a weak D match, TRBD1 (5 bases). The germline V gene encodes CDR1 MNHEY and CDR2 SVGEGT. The CDR3 runs 15 residues. The CDR3 sequence: CAGRPGTAVSQPQHF. The CDR3 DNA reads TGTGCCGGCAGGCCCGGGACCGCCGTCTCTCAGCCCCAGCATTTT.

V and J are TRBV7-9 and TRBJ2-3; TRBD2 agrees at 10 bases. CDR3 length equals 15 residues. V lost 4 bases, J lost 4 bases, and 5 bases stayed unmatched. Germline-derived CDR1 and CDR2 are SEHNR and FQNEAQ (reference sequence). CDR3 bases: TGTGCCAGCAGCTCTAGCGGGAGCGGGGCAGATACGCAGTATTTT. It specifies CASSSSGSGADTQYF.

This clonotype was seen repeatedly, ten times or more. The chain carries TRBV4-2 and TRBJ2-1, with D possibly being TRBD1 or TRBD2 (5 bases each). Trimming left V 4 bases short and J 3 bases short, with 10 bases between. This CDR3 is 14 amino acids long. Germline loops: CDR1 LGHNA, CDR2 YNFKEQ. The CDR3 bases are TGTGCCAGCAGCCCTCGGGGCCTCTACAATGAGCAGTTCTTC. Its protein product is CASSPRGLYNEQFF.

This clonotype has at least ten counts. The V call is TRBV19, the J call TRBJ1-1, with 7 bases matching TRBD1. The CDR3 runs to 14 residues. Germline V gene data show CDR1 as LNHDA and CDR2 as SQIVND (reference sequence). J gave up 5 bases and V 4 bases, and 7 bases lay outside the gene matches. This chain's CDR3 is CASSNRQGRTEAFF. DNA of the CDR3: TGTGCCAGTAGTAACCGACAGGGTCGGACTGAAGCTTTCTTT. The full variable domain, its missing parts supplied by reference TRBV19 and TRBJ1-1, is DGGITQSPKYLFRKEGQNVTLSCEQNLNHDAMYWYRQDPGQGLRLIYYSQIVNDFQKGDIAEGYSVSREKKESFPLTVTSAQKNPTAFYLCASSNRQGRTEAFFGQGTRLTVV.

This clonotype was found many times. The chain has TRBV20-1 and TRBJ2-2, with D tentatively TRBD2 (6 bases). Trimming removed 1 base from V and 3 bases from J, with 12 bases in between. The CDR3 totals 15 residues. Germline V lookup: CDR1 DFQATT, CDR2 SNEGSKA (reference sequence). The CDR3 region is CSARVEGIDTGELFF. CDR3 sequence (DNA): TGCAGTGCTAGAGTGGAGGGAATAGACACCGGGGAGCTGTTTTTT.